The clone carrying this T cell receptor beta chain was seen more than once but under ten times. Antigen unknown. Every patient underwent thyroid surgery untreated. The CDR3 totals 15 residues. Germline CDR1 reads LNHDA; CDR2 reads SQIVND (reference sequence). Trimming shortened V by 2 bases and J by 0 bases, and 5 bases separated the two germline ends. This sample was taken from a study of metastatic and nonmetastatic thyroid tumors. Regarding the study as a whole: For both blood and tumor, malignant thyroid tumors reportedly showed significantly higher TCR beta diversity than benign nodules did.

TCRdb reassembled clones from the PCR reads with MiXCR. The repertoire holds 7,000 to 9,500 clones, with roughly 24% as singletons. The material sequenced was tumor tissue. This chain uses TRBV19 with TRBJ2-6; D remains ambiguous. The receptor comes from a female donor with papillary thyroid cancer or a benign thyroid nodule (not recorded which). Some clones in this sample may be carry-over from other donors' samples. CDR3 DNA: TGTGCCAGTAGTATAAAGAACTCTGGGGCCAACGTCCTGACTTTC. Translated, it gives CASSIKNSGANVLTF.